This is a list of T cell receptor beta chains from one sample in a study of T-cell reconstitution after alpha-beta-depleted transplantation in children. TCRdb called the PCR reads again in MiXCR, with one record for every CDR3 protein. Here the sample spans 40,000 to 60,000 distinct CDR3 sequences, approximately 8.7% being singletons. Material: PBMCs, mostly from graft donor cells, obtained 60 days after TCRalphabeta/CD19-depleted stem cell transplant. Source of these receptors: a male patient aged 2-9 years who had a stem cell transplant for chronic granulomatous disease, so the T cells may come from the graft donor. Both conserved end residues are part of each CDR3. The order of the fields is V gene, J gene, clone size, D gene, CDR3 length, CDR3 protein, CDR3 DNA. The D gene is left open where the match is weak. The listing skips clone size in some rows; elsewhere it reads once, few, many or a size class.

>TRBV25-1|TRBJ1-5|few|-|15
CASSGKGGWNQPQHF
TGTGCCAGCAGTGGGAAGGGGGGATGGAATCAGCCCCAGCATTTT
>TRBV23-1|TRBJ1-1|many|-|10
CASSWNEAFF
TGCGCCAGCAGTTGGAATGAAGCTTTCTTT
>TRBV12-3/TRBV12-4|TRBJ1-1|many|-|15
CASSLADTRVAEAFF
TGTGCCAGCAGTTTAGCCGACACCCGGGTTGCGGAAGCTTTCTTT
>TRBV13|TRBJ2-5|few|-|15
CVSSLPPLGQETQYF
TGTGTCAGCAGCTTACCTCCTTTGGGTCAAGAGACCCAGTACTTC
>TRBV23-1|TRBJ2-5|-|-|15
CASSSPVCCGETQYF
TGCGCCAGCAGTTCCCCAGTCTGTTGCGGAGAGACCCAGTACTTC
>TRBV9|TRBJ2-1|many|-|16
CASAGHLQGSYNEQFF
TGTGCCAGCGCCGGACACTTACAAGGCTCCTACAATGAGCAGTTCTTC
>TRBV11-2|TRBJ2-3|medium-sized|-|13
CASSPLLTDTQYF
TGTGCCAGCAGTCCTCTGCTCACAGATACGCAGTATTTT
>TRBV7-9|TRBJ2-3|many|-|11
CASSEADTQYF
TGTGCCAGCAGCGAGGCAGATACGCAGTATTTT
>TRBV3-1|TRBJ2-1|many|-|15
CASSQDPQGYNEQFF
TGTGCCAGCAGCCAAGATCCACAGGGTTACAATGAGCAGTTCTTC
>TRBV27|TRBJ2-7|many|-|16
CASRPRGPIGPYEQYF
TGTGCCAGCAGGCCCCGAGGGCCTATTGGGCCCTACGAGCAGTACTTC
>TRBV30|TRBJ2-2|many|TRBD2|14
CALRRGGYTGELFF
TGTGCCCTACGACGGGGGGGATACACCGGGGAGCTGTTTTTT
>TRBV5-1|TRBJ2-5|many|TRBD2|17
CASSFGLAGGPSETQYF
TGCGCCAGCAGCTTCGGACTAGCGGGAGGACCATCGGAGACCCAGTACTTC
>TRBV28|TRBJ2-7|many|-|14
CASSLWGPYYEQYF
TGTGCCAGCAGTTTATGGGGACCCTACTACGAGCAGTACTTC
>TRBV7-8|TRBJ2-1|many|-|14
CASSLAGRYNEQFF
TGTGCCAGCAGCTTAGCGGGGCGGTACAATGAGCAGTTCTTC
>TRBV2|TRBJ2-2|many|-|12
CASSESTGELFF
TGTGCCAGCAGTGAATCGACCGGGGAGCTGTTTTTT
>TRBV7-3|TRBJ2-7|few|TRBD2|15
CASSLMAGGSYEQYF
TGTGCCAGCAGCTTAATGGCGGGAGGCTCCTACGAGCAGTACTTC
>TRBV5-1|TRBJ1-2|many|-|13
CASSLVANYGYTF
TGCGCCAGCAGCTTGGTAGCAAACTATGGCTACACCTTC
>TRBV5-5|TRBJ2-7|many|TRBD1|16
CASSSTTGQGLDEQYF
TGTGCCAGCAGCTCCACTACGGGACAGGGACTGGACGAGCAGTACTTC
>TRBV20-1|TRBJ2-5|many|-|15
CSARDLESGGGTQYF
TGCAGTGCTAGAGATCTTGAGTCTGGAGGAGGGACCCAGTACTTC
>TRBV16|TRBJ1-1|many|-|13
CASSQSALSEAFF
TGTGCCAGCAGCCAATCGGCTCTCTCAGAAGCTTTCTTT
>TRBV7-2|TRBJ1-2|many|TRBD1|15
CASSGNRGAGQGYTF
TGTGCCAGCAGCGGAAACAGGGGGGCCGGGCAGGGCTACACCTTC
>TRBV6-2/TRBV6-3|TRBJ2-7|-|TRBD1|17
CASSYSDDRGLIYEQYF
TGTGCCAGCAGTTACTCGGATGACAGGGGGCTCATCTACGAGCAGTACTTC
>TRBV12-3/TRBV12-4|TRBJ1-6|many|-|17
CASSLAGGLTENSPLHF
TGTGCCAGCAGTTTAGCGGGGGGTCTTACAGAAAATTCACCCCTCCACTTT
>TRBV6-5|TRBJ2-7|-|-|14
CASSYSGEGASNSF
TGTGCCAGCAGTTACTCGGGGGAAGGTGCCTCAAATAGCTTC
>TRBV28|TRBJ2-7|many|TRBD2|16
CASSRTVYGRAYEQYF
TGTGCCAGCAGTCGCACGGTTTACGGGAGGGCCTACGAGCAGTACTTC
>TRBV25-1|TRBJ2-5|-|-|16
CASSESAGNIQQTQYF
TGTGCCAGCAGTGAATCGGCGGGGAATATACAACAGACCCAGTACTTC
>TRBV7-3|TRBJ2-3|many|-|12
CASSLQGDTQYF
TGTGCCAGCAGCTTACAGGGGGATACGCAGTATTTT
>TRBV30|TRBJ2-5|many|-|14
CAWSGLSARETQYF
TGTGCCTGGAGTGGCCTATCAGCAAGGGAGACCCAGTACTTC
>TRBV19|TRBJ2-1|few|TRBD2|14
CASRAGGSYNEQFF
TGTGCCAGTAGAGCGGGAGGGTCCTACAATGAGCAGTTCTTC
>TRBV7-9|TRBJ2-7|few|-|14
CASSPALTGPEQYF
TGTGCCAGCAGCCCTGCCTTGACGGGGCCTGAGCAGTACTTC
>TRBV12-3/TRBV12-4|TRBJ1-5|-|-|15
CASSSFRGPHQPQHF
TGTGCCAGCAGCTCTTTTCGGGGGCCACATCAGCCCCAGCATTTT
>TRBV7-2|TRBJ2-3|many|TRBD2|14
CASTSGTIGDTQYF
TGTGCCAGCACCTCCGGGACTATAGGAGATACGCAGTATTTT
>TRBV5-6|TRBJ1-5|many|TRBD1|14
CASSQQGFPQPQHF
TGTGCCAGCAGCCAACAGGGGTTCCCCCAGCCCCAGCATTTT
>TRBV7-9|TRBJ2-7|few|-|15
CASSSAKIRGYEQYF
TGTGCCAGCAGCTCAGCTAAAATAAGAGGATACGAGCAGTACTTC
>TRBV20-1|TRBJ1-5|few|-|15
CSAREWDIRNQPQHF
TGCAGTGCTAGAGAATGGGACATCCGCAATCAGCCCCAGCATTTT
>TRBV20-1|TRBJ2-7|many|TRBD2|15
CSARAGTSASYEQYF
TGCAGTGCTAGGGCCGGGACTAGCGCCTCCTACGAGCAGTACTTC
>TRBV20-1|TRBJ1-2|many|-|14
CSARDLYGYYGYTF
TGCAGTGCTAGAGATCTATACGGGTACTATGGCTACACCTTC
>TRBV6-5|TRBJ1-6|-|TRBD1|14
CASSSGQGDSPLHF
TGTGCCAGCAGTTCCGGACAGGGAGACTCACCCCTCCACTTT
>TRBV20-1|TRBJ2-6|-|-|16
CCASRTDGSGANVLTF
TGCTGTGCTAGCAGAACGGACGGCTCTGGGGCCAACGTCCTGACTTTC
>TRBV15|TRBJ2-7|many|TRBD2|14
CATKGGDLSYEQYF
TGTGCCACCAAGGGAGGGGATCTTTCCTACGAGCAGTACTTC
>TRBV7-9|TRBJ1-2|many|-|13
CASSYGTPYGYTF
TGTGCCAGCAGCTACGGGACACCCTATGGCTACACCTTC
>TRBV29-1|TRBJ2-1|many|TRBD1|14
CSVSGTGEYNEQFF
TGCAGCGTTTCCGGGACAGGGGAGTACAATGAGCAGTTCTTC
>TRBV20-1|TRBJ2-1|few|TRBD1|15
CSARSRGDRYNEQFF
TGCAGTGCTAGATCTAGGGGGGACAGGTACAATGAGCAGTTCTTC
>TRBV20-1|TRBJ2-3|few|TRBD2|14
CSAPTSGRTDTQYF
TGCAGTGCACCAACTAGCGGGAGAACAGATACGCAGTATTTT
>TRBV7-9|TRBJ1-1|-|-|13
CASSLKGSTEAFF
TGTGCCAGCAGCTTAAAGGGGTCCACTGAAGCTTTCTTT
>TRBV4-3|TRBJ1-2|few|TRBD1|16
CASSHSTGAENYGYTF
TGCGCCAGCAGCCACTCAACAGGGGCGGAGAACTATGGCTACACCTTC
>TRBV12-3/TRBV12-4|TRBJ2-1|many|-|13
CASSLRQNNEQFF
TGTGCCAGCAGTCTCAGACAGAACAATGAGCAGTTCTTC
>TRBV6-4|TRBJ2-3|-|TRBD2|15
CASSKAGGTSDTQYF
TGTGCCAGCTCAAAAGCGGGGGGGACCTCGGATACGCAGTATTTT
>TRBV5-1|TRBJ2-5|many|TRBD2|18
CASSLGLAGGGLQETQYF
TGCGCCAGCAGCTTGGGACTAGCGGGAGGAGGTCTCCAGGAGACCCAGTACTTC
>TRBV13|TRBJ2-2|many|TRBD2|16
CASSLLTSRVTGELFF
TGTGCCAGCAGCCTATTGACTAGCCGAGTTACCGGGGAGCTGTTTTTT
>TRBV6-1|TRBJ1-1|many|-|13
CASSDRVGSEAFF
TGTGCCAGCAGTGACCGGGTGGGCAGTGAAGCTTTCTTT
>TRBV6-5|TRBJ2-3|many|TRBD2|16
CASSYGTSGRGDTQYF
TGTGCCAGCAGTTACGGGACTAGCGGGAGAGGAGATACGCAGTATTTT
>TRBV10-3|TRBJ2-1|many|TRBD2|16
CAISGGLAGVRFEQFF
TGTGCCATCAGCGGAGGACTAGCGGGAGTCCGCTTCGAGCAGTTCTTC
>TRBV19|TRBJ2-4|many|-|14
CASSSEEERSIQYF
TGTGCCAGTAGTTCCGAGGAGGAGAGGAGCATTCAGTACTTC
>TRBV20-1|TRBJ1-2|many|-|12
CSASWTADGYTF
TGCAGTGCTAGCTGGACAGCCGATGGCTACACCTTC
>TRBV20-1|TRBJ2-1|many|-|14
CSAKSAGAYNEQFF
TGCAGTGCTAAGTCGGCAGGGGCCTACAATGAGCAGTTCTTC
>TRBV5-5|TRBJ2-1|many|TRBD1|15
CASRQGQGSDNEQFF
TGTGCCAGCCGCCAGGGACAGGGTTCCGACAATGAGCAGTTCTTC
>TRBV6-2/TRBV6-3|TRBJ2-4|many|TRBD2|17
CASSGLAGVLAKNIQYF
TGTGCCAGCAGTGGACTAGCGGGAGTTTTAGCCAAAAACATTCAGTACTTC